These 5 T cell receptor beta chains came from one sample sequenced in a study of shared clonotypes between healthy human individuals. Only in-frame clones appear in the TCRdb table, and some are missing; sequencing was by immunoSEQ multiplex PCR. Of about 470,000 clones listed, more than 75% were seen once; the top ten hold roughly 13%. The sequencing sample was made of PBMCs. All receptors come from a woman in her thirties or forties in good health. Some clones in this sample may be carry-over from other donors' samples.

A word on this clone: The junction differs from germline at one of its ends, possibly a read error. V usage is TRBV7-6 and J usage is TRBJ2-6, with D possibly being TRBD1 (6 bases). CDR1 and CDR2 from the germline V gene are SGHVS and FNYEAQ. The CDR3 is made up of 15 amino acids. CDR3 in amino acids: CASSLGRTEAHVLTF. For the CDR3, the DNA is TGTGCCAGCAGCTTAGGACGGACAGAGGCCCACGTCCTGACTTTC.

The chain is built from TRBV28 and TRBJ2-6, with TRBD2 matching over 8 bases. Trimming removed 5 bases from V and 4 bases from J; junction bases left unmatched: 7. From germline, CDR1 is MDHEN and CDR2 SYDVKM. The CDR3 runs 16 residues. This CDR3 reads CASSPRGGRGANVLTF. The DNA for the CDR3 is TGTGCCAGCAGTCCCCGCGGGGGGCGAGGGGCCAACGTCCTGACTTTC. Full variable domain (missing parts from reference TRBV28 and TRBJ2-6): DVKVTQSSRYLVKRTGEKVFLECVQDMDHENMFWYRQDPGLGLRLIYFSYDVKMKEKGDIPEGYSVSREKKERFSLILESASTNQTSMYLCASSPRGGRGANVLTFGAGSRLTVL.

The chain carries TRBV5-1 and TRBJ2-7; perhaps TRBD2 as D (6 bases). Germline V CDR1 and CDR2: SGHRS, YFSETQ. The CDR3 loop spans 14 amino acids. Deletions cut 0 bases from V and 7 bases from J, with 14 bases between. As DNA, the CDR3 is TGCGCCAGCAGCTTGGGGTTCGGGGCGGGGGAGCAGTACTTC. Amino acid sequence: CASSLGFGAGEQYF.

This clone has just one count. The chain uses TRBV5-1 and TRBJ2-1; D perhaps matches TRBD2 (6 bases). Trimming stripped 0 bases from V and 8 bases from J, with 18 bases between. Germline V gene sequence: CDR1 SGHRS, CDR2 YFSETQ. CDR3 length: 16 amino acids. DNA for the CDR3: TGCGCCAGCAGCTTGGATCGGACTACCTTCTCCGATGAGCAGTTCTTC. This gives the protein CASSLDRTTFSDEQFF.

This clone is a singleton in its sample. The chain carries TRBV6-5 and TRBJ2-1, with D possibly TRBD2 on 5 matching bases. CDR3 size: 16 residues. The germline gives CDR1 MNHEY, CDR2 SVGAGI. V lost 4 bases to trimming and J lost 5 bases, with 18 bases between them. The CDR3 loop is CASSWLSTGRNNEQFF. CDR3 bases: TGTGCCAGCAGTTGGCTTTCGACGGGGAGAAACAATGAGCAGTTCTTC.